The present T cell receptor beta chain was sequenced within a study of blood T cell repertoires in COVID-19. Overall study context: In each case, the material was cDNA or gDNA derived from T cells, B-cell-depleted T cells, or PBMCs.

Sequencing used immunoSEQ multiplex PCR; TCRdb keeps in-frame clones, though not all of them. Among around 300,000 clones listed, about 87% were seen once. This study enrolled people aged 18 to 89 from 24 US geographic areas. Two negative PCRs, clearance, or symptom resolution had been documented for recovered Cohort 3 donors. This CDR3 region has 15 residues. Germline V gives CDR1 MNHNS, CDR2 SASEGT. V lost 2 bases and J lost 2, with 12 bases in between. The sequence was obtained from a woman between 45 and 65 years old who had recovered from COVID-19. The rearrangement uses TRBV6-1 and TRBJ2-5, with D unresolved. The sample comprised PBMCs or T cells enriched from blood (not recorded which). The CDR3 nucleotides are TGTGCCAGCAGTGAATCCCTCATCTATCAAGAGACCCAGTACTTC. Amino acid sequence: CASSESLIYQETQYF.